These 21 T cell receptor beta chains share one sample of origin, sequenced in a study of T cells after posttransplantation cyclophosphamide (dated by TCRdb to about 2016). Library creation used the immunoSEQ multiplex PCR assay. TCRdb re-hosts the immuneACCESS table, in-frame sequences only. Its copies lack some clones; in the studies checked, an unresolved V gene accounts for under half of them, and the cause for the rest is not known. A total of roughly 18,000 clones appear in this sample, roughly 85% of them only once. Together, the top ten hold roughly 9.1% of the sample. Sequenced material: memory CD4+ T cells sorted from blood. These receptors all come from a man aged 25-45 years in good health and a related stem cell transplant donor.

V gene TRBV10-3 combines with J gene TRBJ1-6, with 7 bases lining up with TRBD1. With 10 bases clipped from V and 9 bases from J, the junction kept 12 bases outside the gene matches. Germline CDR1 ENHRY, CDR2 SYGVKD. This CDR3 has 14 amino acids. As DNA, the CDR3 is TGTGCCAGCACCATGACAGGGTCGGGTTCACCCCTCCACTTT. Translated: CASTMTGSGSPLHF.

This chain uses TRBV9 with TRBJ1-1; D not certain. The V end lost 0 bases, the J end lost 1 base, and 10 bases lay between the germline ends. In germline, CDR1 is SGDLS, CDR2 YYNGEE. CDR3 size: 15 residues. CDR3 sequence reads: CASSVASGKNTEAFF. CDR3 coding DNA: TGTGCCAGCAGCGTAGCATCCGGGAAGAACACTGAAGCTTTCTTT.

This clone has only a few counts. The rearrangement joins TRBV5-6 to TRBJ1-2, with 11 bases matching TRBD1. Per the germline V gene, CDR1 is SGHDT and CDR2 is YYEEEE. V gave up 0 bases and J gave up 7 bases; unmatched junction bases: 8. CDR3 length equals 16 residues. For the CDR3, the DNA is TGTGCCAGCAGCTTGGCCGTGGACAGGGGGCGGATTGGCTACACCTTC. It translates to CASSLAVDRGRIGYTF.

The V gene is TRBV7-2, the J gene TRBJ1-6; maybe TRBD1 (5 bases). The CDR3 loop spans 14 amino acids. The V gene lost 5 bases and the J gene lost 6 bases, with 11 bases spanning the gap. Germline-derived CDR1 and CDR2 are SGHTA and FQGNSA. CDR3 protein: CASSQRGGNSPLHF. In nucleotides, the CDR3 is TGTGCCAGCAGCCAGCGGGGGGGTAATTCACCCCTCCACTTT.

V is TRBV27 and J is TRBJ2-3; no firm D call. The CDR3 is 17 amino acids. The V gene lost 0 bases and the J gene lost 1 base, with 14 bases spanning the gap. Germline CDR1 MNHEY, CDR2 SMNVEV (reference sequence). CDR3 in DNA: TGTGCCAGCAGTTTATCGCGTGGAGTTATGCGCACAGATACGCAGTATTTT. Translated, it gives CASSLSRGVMRTDTQYF.

This chain connects TRBV6-1 to TRBJ1-2; 8 nucleotides align to TRBD1. This CDR3 has 12 residues. The V and J ends lost 11 bases and 0 bases, in that order; junction bases with no gene match: 2. From germline, CDR1 is MNHNS and CDR2 SASEGT. This CDR3 reads CAVQGANYGYTF. DNA for the CDR3: TGTGCCGTACAGGGGGCTAACTATGGCTACACCTTC.

In nucleotides, the CDR3 is TGTGCCAGCAGCCTCCGACAGGTTGTCGGGGAGCTGTTTTTT. Translated: CASSLRQVVGELFF. V gene TRBV5-6 combines with J gene TRBJ2-2; maybe TRBD1 (6 bases). CDR1 SGHDT and CDR2 YYEEEE come from the germline V gene. CDR3 size: 14 residues. Trimming took 4 bases from V and 7 from J, leaving 14 bases between them. The full variable domain, completed using reference TRBV5-6 and TRBJ2-2, is DAGVTQSPTHLIKTRGQQVTLRCSPKSGHDTVSWYQQALGQGPQFIFQYYEEEERQRGNFPDRFSGHQFPNYSSELNVNALLLGDSALYLCASSLRQVVGELFFGEGSRLTVL.

This sequence joins TRBV7-9 and TRBJ2-6; D remains unclear. The germline V and J ends were trimmed by 6 bases and 1 base, with 10 bases remaining between them. Germline loops: CDR1 SEHNR, CDR2 FQNEAQ (reference sequence). CDR3 length: 15 amino acids. The CDR3 bases are TGTGCCAGCAGGACGAGAGGTTCTGGGGCCAACGTCCTGACTTTC. Translation: CASRTRGSGANVLTF.

This chain joins TRBV9 and TRBJ2-4; 9 nucleotides line up with TRBD2. The CDR3 runs 16 residues. The V segment lost 0 bases and the J segment 9 bases; nucleotides outside the gene matches: 10. The germline V gene encodes CDR1 SGDLS and CDR2 YYNGEE. The CDR3 loop is CASSVAAGGQRGIQYF. CDR3 DNA sequence: TGTGCCAGCAGCGTAGCTGCGGGGGGGCAGAGGGGCATTCAGTACTTC.

The chain couples TRBV9 to TRBJ2-7; D is perhaps TRBD2 (5 bases). Germline-derived CDR1 and CDR2 are SGDLS and YYNGEE. The ends were cut back, 0 bases at V and 6 bases at J, with 13 bases in the middle. This CDR3 region has 14 residues. The CDR3 DNA sequence: TGTGCCAGCAGCGTAGAATACGGGAACTCCGAGCAGTACTTC. Translating gives CASSVEYGNSEQYF.

The V gene is TRBV9, the J gene TRBJ1-6; D unclear. The CDR3 sequence is 14 residues long. CDR1 is SGDLS and CDR2 is YYNGEE in the germline V gene. Trimming shortened V by 0 bases and J by 9 bases, and 10 bases separated the two germline ends. CDR3 nucleotide sequence: TGTGCCAGCAGCGTAGACCGACTTGGTTCACCCCTCCACTTT. It encodes CASSVDRLGSPLHF.

The chain combines TRBV28 with TRBJ2-7; 7 bases match TRBD2. After removal of 10 bases from V and 2 bases from J, the junction contained 5 bases not matched to a gene. The germline V gene has CDR1 MDHEN and CDR2 SYDVKM. This CDR3 is 12 amino acids long. The CDR3 sequence: CATSRETYEQYF. For the CDR3, the DNA is TGTGCCACCTCGCGGGAGACCTACGAGCAGTACTTC.

This chain links TRBV18 with TRBJ2-7; the D gene is possibly TRBD1 (5 bases). V lost 3 bases and J 0 bases, leaving 15 bases between the germline ends. The V gene's germline CDR1 is KGHSH and CDR2 LQKENI. CDR3 length equals 16 residues. This CDR3 reads CASSPQWTFLSYEQYF. The CDR3 DNA sequence: TGTGCCAGCTCACCCCAGTGGACATTTCTCTCCTACGAGCAGTACTTC.

The CDR3 loop reads CASSHPSGGLYEQYF. In DNA form, the CDR3 reads TGTGCCAGCAGCCACCCTAGCGGGGGACTCTACGAGCAGTACTTC. The rearrangement links TRBV4-2 to TRBJ2-7; 10 bases match TRBD2. The CDR3 has 15 amino acids. V was pared by 3 bases and J by 3 bases, with 5 bases of the junction left unmatched. Germline V gives CDR1 LGHNA, CDR2 YNFKEQ.

V and J are TRBV29-1 and TRBJ1-1; TRBD1 agrees at 8 bases. The CDR3 length is 12 residues. V lost 6 bases to trimming and J lost 5 bases; unmatched junction nucleotides: 5. Germline CDR1 reads SQVTM; CDR2 reads ANQGSEA. In nucleotides, the CDR3 is TGCAGCGTGCGACAGGGGCAAACTGAAGCTTTCTTT. Its translation: CSVRQGQTEAFF.

Here the CDR3 reads CASSLTGHGANVLTF. In DNA form, the CDR3 reads TGTGCCAGCAGTCTGACAGGGCATGGGGCCAACGTCCTGACTTTC. The chain uses TRBV27 and TRBJ2-6, with 7 nucleotides matching TRBD1. After removal of 5 bases from V and 3 bases from J, the junction contained 4 bases not matched to a gene. Germline V gene lookup returns CDR1 MNHEY and CDR2 SMNVEV (reference sequence). CDR3 length equals 15 residues.

This clone is termed medium-sized. V usage is TRBV4-1 and J usage is TRBJ1-3; maybe TRBD1 (6 bases). The germline gives CDR1 MGHRA, CDR2 YSYEKL. V shed 4 bases and J shed 2 bases, with 15 bases lying between them. This CDR3 region has 16 residues. This chain's CDR3 is CASSPRSSGAGNTIYF. CDR3 sequence (DNA): TGCGCCAGCAGCCCAAGATCCTCAGGGGCTGGAAACACCATATATTTT.

This chain joins TRBV7-9 and TRBJ2-2, with 7 bases fitting TRBD1. With 3 bases clipped from V and 4 bases from J, the junction kept 2 bases outside the gene matches. Germline CDR1 and CDR2: SEHNR and FQNEAQ (reference sequence). The CDR3 consists of 14 residues. The CDR3: CASSFDRATGELFF. CDR3 sequence (DNA): TGTGCCAGCAGCTTTGACAGGGCCACCGGGGAGCTGTTTTTT.

The rearrangement joins TRBV2 to TRBJ1-2; possibly TRBD1 for D (5 bases). The CDR3 extends over 12 amino acids. Per the germline V gene, CDR1 is SNHLY and CDR2 is FYNNEI. Trimming stripped 8 bases from V and 5 bases from J, with 12 bases between. The CDR3 spells CASGGAGYGYTF. The CDR3 DNA follows: TGTGCCAGCGGGGGAGCGGGGTATGGCTACACCTTC. Drawing the rest from reference TRBV2 and TRBJ1-2, the complete variable domain is EPEVTQTPSHQVTQMGQEVILRCVPISNHLYFYWYRQILGQKVEFLVSFYNNEISEKSEIFDDQFSVERPDGSNFTLKIRSTKLEDSAMYFCASGGAGYGYTFGSGTRLTVV.

This clone was seen a few times. The chain joins TRBV7-3 to TRBJ1-2; tentative D call: TRBD1 (5 bases). With 1 base removed from V and 8 bases from J, the gap between germline ends came to 17 bases. Germline V gene data show CDR1 as SGHTA and CDR2 as FQGTGA. This CDR3 spans 15 amino acids. The CDR3 coding sequence is TGTGCCAGCAGCTTAAACCCCGGGGGTGGAGGAGGCTACACCTTC. It encodes CASSLNPGGGGGYTF.

This clone was seen more than once but under ten times. V gene TRBV10-1 combines with J gene TRBJ1-4; D is undetermined. The CDR3 spans 15 residues. CDR1 is WNHNN and CDR2 is SYGVQD in the germline V gene (reference sequence). V was trimmed by 2 bases and J by 1 base, leaving 8 bases between them. CDR3: CASSERPGTNEKLFF. The CDR3 DNA follows: TGCGCCAGCAGTGAGAGGCCAGGAACTAATGAAAAACTGTTTTTT.